The clone carrying this TCR beta chain was picked up many times. The data stem from a study of early T cells in non-severe SARS-CoV-2 infection. TCRdb reanalysed the 5' RACE reads using MiXCR and keeps one entry per CDR3 protein. Among more than 75,000 distinct CDR3 sequences listed, 12% to 15% were seen once. The CDR3 is made up of 15 amino acids. Germline loops: CDR1 SGHRS, CDR2 YFSETQ. Trimming shortened V by 4 bases and J by 3 bases, and 16 bases separated the two germline ends. The sample comprised whole blood. The V gene is TRBV5-1, the J gene TRBJ1-1; D perhaps matches TRBD1 (6 bases). This sequence was found in an adult who was a healthcare worker with PCR-confirmed SARS-CoV-2 infection or an uninfected control (not recorded which). The CDR3 DNA is TGCGCCAGCAGCCCCCCACGGGCAGGGGACACTGAAGCTTTCTTT. Amino acids: CASSPPRAGDTEAFF. Full variable domain (outside the CDR3, taken from reference TRBV5-1 and TRBJ1-1): KAGVTQTPRYLIKTRGQQVTLSCSPISGHRSVSWYQQTPGQGLQFLFEYFSETQRNKGNFPGRFSGRQFSNSRSEMNVSTLELGDSALYLCASSPPRAGDTEAFFGQGTRLTVV.